This T cell receptor beta chain was obtained from a study of cytomegalovirus exposure and HLA in healthy donors. PCR employed 60 Vbeta and 13 Jbeta primers. Here immunoSEQ multiplex PCR was the method, and the copy in TCRdb shows in-frame clones only, minus some. This sample has around 150,000 clones, with more than 70% found just once. Concerning this clone itself: The antigen remains undetermined.

Points from the study as a whole: Altogether, 160 or so TCR beta chains were recorded as cytomegalovirus-associated.

The CDR3 spans 15 residues. V was trimmed by 6 bases and J by 3 bases, leaving 18 bases between them. The germline CDR1 and CDR2 sequences are MNHEY and SVGAGI. The clonotype originates from a man aged 35 to 55 in good health and CMV-seronegative. The chain carries TRBV6-5 and TRBJ2-7; the D gene is possibly TRBD1 (7 bases). The sample comprised PBMCs. Written as DNA, the CDR3 is TGTGCCAGCAGGCCTACAGGGGACTCAAACTACGAGCAGTACTTC. Its protein product is CASRPTGDSNYEQYF.